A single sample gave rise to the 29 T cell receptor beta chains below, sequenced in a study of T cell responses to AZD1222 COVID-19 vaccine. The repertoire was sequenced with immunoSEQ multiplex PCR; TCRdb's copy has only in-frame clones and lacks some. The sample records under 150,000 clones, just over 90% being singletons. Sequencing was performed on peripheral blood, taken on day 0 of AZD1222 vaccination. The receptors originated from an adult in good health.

The CDR3 DNA reads TGTGCCTCTATGATAGTGAACACTGAAGCTTTCTTT. Encoded protein: CASMIVNTEAFF. J is TRBJ1-1 and V is TRBV30; D remains ambiguous. The V gene lost 7 bases and the J gene lost 0 bases, with 9 bases spanning the gap. There are 12 residues in the CDR3. CDR1 is GTSNPN, CDR2 SVGIG, per germline (reference sequence).

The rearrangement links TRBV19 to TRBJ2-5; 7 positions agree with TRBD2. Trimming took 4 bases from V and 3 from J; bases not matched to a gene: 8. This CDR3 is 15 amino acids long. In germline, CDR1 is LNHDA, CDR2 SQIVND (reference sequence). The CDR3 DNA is TGTGCCAGTAGTACCTCCGGGACTAAAAAAGAGACCCAGTACTTC. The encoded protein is CASSTSGTKKETQYF. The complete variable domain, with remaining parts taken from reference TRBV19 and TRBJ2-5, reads DGGITQSPKYLFRKEGQNVTLSCEQNLNHDAMYWYRQDPGQGLRLIYYSQIVNDFQKGDIAEGYSVSREKKESFPLTVTSAQKNPTAFYLCASSTSGTKKETQYFGPGTRLLVL.

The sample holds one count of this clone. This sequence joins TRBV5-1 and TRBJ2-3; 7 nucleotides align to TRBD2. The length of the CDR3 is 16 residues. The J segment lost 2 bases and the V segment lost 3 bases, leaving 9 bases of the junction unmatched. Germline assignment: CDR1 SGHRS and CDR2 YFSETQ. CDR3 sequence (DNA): TGCGCCAGCAGCTCCACTAGCCGGGGGGACACAGATACGCAGTATTTT. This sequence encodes CASSSTSRGDTDTQYF.

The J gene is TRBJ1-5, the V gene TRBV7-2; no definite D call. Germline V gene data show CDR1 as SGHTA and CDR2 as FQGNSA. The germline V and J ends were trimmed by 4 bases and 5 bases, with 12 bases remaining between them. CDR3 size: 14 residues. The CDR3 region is CASSYPGFDQPQHF. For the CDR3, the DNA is TGTGCCAGCAGCTACCCGGGATTCGATCAGCCCCAGCATTTT. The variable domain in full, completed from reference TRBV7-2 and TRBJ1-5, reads GAGVSQSPSNKVTEKGKDVELRCDPISGHTALYWYRQSLGQGLEFLIYFQGNSAPDKSGLPSDRFSAERTGGSVSTLTIQRTQQEDSAVYLCASSYPGFDQPQHFGDGTRLSIL.

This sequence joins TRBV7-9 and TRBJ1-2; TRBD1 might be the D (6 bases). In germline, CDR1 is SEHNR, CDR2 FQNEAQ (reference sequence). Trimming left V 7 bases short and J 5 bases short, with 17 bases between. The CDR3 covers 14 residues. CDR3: CASTSTGPVYGYTF. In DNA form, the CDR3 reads TGTGCCAGCACATCGACAGGTCCTGTTTATGGCTACACCTTC.

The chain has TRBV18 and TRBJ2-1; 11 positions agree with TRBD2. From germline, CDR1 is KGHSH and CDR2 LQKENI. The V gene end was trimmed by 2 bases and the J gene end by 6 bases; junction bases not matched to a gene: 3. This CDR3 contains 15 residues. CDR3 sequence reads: CASSPGLAGGNEQFF. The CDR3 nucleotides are TGTGCCAGCTCACCAGGGCTAGCGGGGGGCAATGAGCAGTTCTTC.

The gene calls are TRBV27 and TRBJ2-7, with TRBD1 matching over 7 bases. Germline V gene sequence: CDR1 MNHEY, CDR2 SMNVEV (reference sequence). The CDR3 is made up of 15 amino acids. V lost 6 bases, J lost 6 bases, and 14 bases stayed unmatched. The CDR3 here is CASRQLRDRYSEQYF. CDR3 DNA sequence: TGTGCCAGCAGGCAGCTTCGGGACAGATATAGCGAGCAGTACTTC.

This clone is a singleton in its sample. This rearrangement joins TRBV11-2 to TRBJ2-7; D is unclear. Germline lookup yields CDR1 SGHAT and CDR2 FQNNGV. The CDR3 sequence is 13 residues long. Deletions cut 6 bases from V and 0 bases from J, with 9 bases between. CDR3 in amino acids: CASSRQSSYEQYF. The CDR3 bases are TGTGCCAGCAGTCGGCAAAGCTCCTACGAGCAGTACTTC.

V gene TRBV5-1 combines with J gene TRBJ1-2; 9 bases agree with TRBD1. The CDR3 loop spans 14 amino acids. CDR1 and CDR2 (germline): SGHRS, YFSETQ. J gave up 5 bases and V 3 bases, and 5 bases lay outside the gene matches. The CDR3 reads CASSWADRGYGYTF. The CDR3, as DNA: TGCGCCAGCAGCTGGGCAGACAGGGGGTATGGCTACACCTTC.

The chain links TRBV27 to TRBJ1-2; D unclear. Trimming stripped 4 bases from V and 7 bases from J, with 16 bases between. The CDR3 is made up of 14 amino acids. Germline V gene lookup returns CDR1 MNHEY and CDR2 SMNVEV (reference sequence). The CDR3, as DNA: TGTGCCAGCAGTTCCCCTCTGAGAAGAGGTGGCTACACCTTC. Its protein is CASSSPLRRGGYTF.

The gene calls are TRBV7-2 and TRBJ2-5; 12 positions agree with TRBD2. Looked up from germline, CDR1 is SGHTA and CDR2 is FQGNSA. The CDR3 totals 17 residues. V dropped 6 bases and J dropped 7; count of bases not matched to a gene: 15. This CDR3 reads CASSPTTSGRSRGTQYF. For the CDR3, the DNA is TGTGCCAGCAGTCCGACGACTAGCGGGAGATCGCGGGGGACCCAGTACTTC.

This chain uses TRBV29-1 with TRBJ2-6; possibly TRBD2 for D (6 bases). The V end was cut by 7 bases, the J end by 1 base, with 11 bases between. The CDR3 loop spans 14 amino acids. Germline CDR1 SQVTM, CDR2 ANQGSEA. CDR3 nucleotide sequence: TGCAGCGCCGATGGGGGGTCTGGGGCCAACGTCCTGACTTTC. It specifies CSADGGSGANVLTF.

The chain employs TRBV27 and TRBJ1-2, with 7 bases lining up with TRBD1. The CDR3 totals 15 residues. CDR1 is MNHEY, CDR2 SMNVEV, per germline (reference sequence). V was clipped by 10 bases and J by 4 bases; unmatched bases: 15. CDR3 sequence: CATLPHQGGAYGYTF. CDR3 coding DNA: TGTGCCACCCTCCCACATCAGGGGGGGGCCTATGGCTACACCTTC.

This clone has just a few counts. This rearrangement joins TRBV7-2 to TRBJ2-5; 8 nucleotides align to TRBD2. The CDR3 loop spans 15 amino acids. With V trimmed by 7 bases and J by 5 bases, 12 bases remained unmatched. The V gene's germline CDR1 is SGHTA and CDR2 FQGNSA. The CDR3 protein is CASTQRGGRLETQYF. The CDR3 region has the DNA TGTGCCAGCACCCAACGGGGGGGGAGATTGGAGACCCAGTACTTC.

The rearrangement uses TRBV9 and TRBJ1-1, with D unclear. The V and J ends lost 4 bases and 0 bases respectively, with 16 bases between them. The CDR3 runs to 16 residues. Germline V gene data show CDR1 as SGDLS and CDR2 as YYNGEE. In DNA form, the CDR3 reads TGTGCCAGCAGCAAGTCCGGGTCAAGTATGAACACTGAAGCTTTCTTT. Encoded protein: CASSKSGSSMNTEAFF.

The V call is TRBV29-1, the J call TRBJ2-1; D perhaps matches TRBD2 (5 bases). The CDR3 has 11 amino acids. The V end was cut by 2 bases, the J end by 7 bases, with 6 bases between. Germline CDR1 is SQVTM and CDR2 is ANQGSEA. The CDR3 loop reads CSVERGNEQFF. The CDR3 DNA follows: TGCAGCGTTGAACGAGGGAATGAGCAGTTCTTC.

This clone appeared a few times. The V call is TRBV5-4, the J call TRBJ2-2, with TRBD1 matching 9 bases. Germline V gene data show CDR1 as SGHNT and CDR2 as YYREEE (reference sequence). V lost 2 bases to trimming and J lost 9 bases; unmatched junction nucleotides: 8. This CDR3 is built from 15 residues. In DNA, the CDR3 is TGTGCCAGCAGCTTACCGGGACAGGGCACTCGGGAGCTGTTTTTT. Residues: CASSLPGQGTRELFF.

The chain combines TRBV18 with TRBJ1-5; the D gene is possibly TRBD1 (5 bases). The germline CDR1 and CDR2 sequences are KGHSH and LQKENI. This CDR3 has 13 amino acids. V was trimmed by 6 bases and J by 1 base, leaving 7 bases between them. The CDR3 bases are TGTGCCAGCTCGCGGGACAGCAATCAGCCCCAGCATTTT. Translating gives CASSRDSNQPQHF.

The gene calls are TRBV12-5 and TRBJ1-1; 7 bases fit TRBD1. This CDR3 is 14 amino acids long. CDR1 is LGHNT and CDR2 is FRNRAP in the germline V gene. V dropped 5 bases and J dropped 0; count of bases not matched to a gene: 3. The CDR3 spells CASGTGTVNTEAFF. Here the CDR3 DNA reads TGTGCTAGTGGTACCGGGACAGTGAACACTGAAGCTTTCTTT.

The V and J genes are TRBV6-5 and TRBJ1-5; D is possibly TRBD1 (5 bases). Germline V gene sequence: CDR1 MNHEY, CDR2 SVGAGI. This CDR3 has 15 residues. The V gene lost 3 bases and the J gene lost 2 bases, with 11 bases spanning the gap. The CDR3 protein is CASSYKWGRNQPQHF. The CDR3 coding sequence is TGTGCCAGCAGTTATAAATGGGGCCGCAATCAGCCCCAGCATTTT.

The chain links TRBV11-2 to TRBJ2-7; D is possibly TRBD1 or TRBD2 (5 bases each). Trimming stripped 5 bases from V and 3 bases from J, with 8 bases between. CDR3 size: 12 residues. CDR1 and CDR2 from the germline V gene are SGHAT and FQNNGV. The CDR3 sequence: CASSRGYYEQYF. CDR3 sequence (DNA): TGTGCCAGCAGCCGGGGCTACTACGAGCAGTACTTC.

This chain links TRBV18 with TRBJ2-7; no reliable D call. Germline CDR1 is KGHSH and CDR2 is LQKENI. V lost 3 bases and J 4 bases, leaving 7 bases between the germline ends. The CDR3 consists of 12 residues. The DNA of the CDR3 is TGTGCCAGCTCACCGAACCCATACGAGCAGTACTTC. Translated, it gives CASSPNPYEQYF. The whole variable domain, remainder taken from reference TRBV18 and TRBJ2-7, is NAGVMQNPRHLVRRRGQEARLRCSPMKGHSHVYWYRQLPEEGLKFMVYLQKENIIDESGMPKERFSAEFPKEGPSILRIQQVVRGDSAAYFCASSPNPYEQYFGPGTRLTVT.

The CDR3 sequence is CASSGGASWSRETQYF. The CDR3 DNA reads TGTGCGTCGAGTGGGGGGGCTAGCTGGTCTCGAGAGACCCAGTACTTC. This chain joins TRBV19 and TRBJ2-5, with a weak D call TRBD2 (7 bases). The germline CDR1 and CDR2 sequences are LNHDA and SQIVND (reference sequence). There are 16 residues in the CDR3.

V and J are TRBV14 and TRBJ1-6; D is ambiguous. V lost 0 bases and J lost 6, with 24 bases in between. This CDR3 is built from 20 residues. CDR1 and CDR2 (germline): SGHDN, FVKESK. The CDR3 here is CASSQDILGTYSLRNSPLHF. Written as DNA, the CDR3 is TGTGCCAGCAGCCAAGATATCTTAGGCACCTACTCTTTGCGTAATTCACCCCTCCACTTT. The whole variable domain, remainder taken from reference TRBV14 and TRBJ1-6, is EAGVTQFPSHSVIEKGQTVTLRCDPISGHDNLYWYRRVMGKEIKFLLHFVKESKQDESGMPNNRFLAERTGGTYSTLKVQPAELEDSGVYFCASSQDILGTYSLRNSPLHFGNGTRLTVT.

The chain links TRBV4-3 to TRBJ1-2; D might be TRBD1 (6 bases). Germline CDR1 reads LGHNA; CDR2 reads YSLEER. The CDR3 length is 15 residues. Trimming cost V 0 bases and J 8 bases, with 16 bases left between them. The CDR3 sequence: CASSQDLLAGAGYTF. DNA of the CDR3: TGCGCCAGCAGCCAAGATTTGTTAGCAGGGGCGGGCTACACCTTC.

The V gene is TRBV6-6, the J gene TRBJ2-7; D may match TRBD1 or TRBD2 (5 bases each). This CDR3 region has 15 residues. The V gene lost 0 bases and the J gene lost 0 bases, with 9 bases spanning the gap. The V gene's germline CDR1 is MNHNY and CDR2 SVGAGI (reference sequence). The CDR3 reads CASSYSIGTSYEQYF. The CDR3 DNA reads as TGTGCCAGCAGTTACTCGATCGGGACCTCCTACGAGCAGTACTTC.

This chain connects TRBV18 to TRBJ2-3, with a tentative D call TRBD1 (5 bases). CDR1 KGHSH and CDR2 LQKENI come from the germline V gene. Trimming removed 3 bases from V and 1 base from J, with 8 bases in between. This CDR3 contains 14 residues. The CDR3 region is CASSPDTGTDTQYF. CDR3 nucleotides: TGTGCCAGCTCACCGGACACAGGCACAGATACGCAGTATTTT.

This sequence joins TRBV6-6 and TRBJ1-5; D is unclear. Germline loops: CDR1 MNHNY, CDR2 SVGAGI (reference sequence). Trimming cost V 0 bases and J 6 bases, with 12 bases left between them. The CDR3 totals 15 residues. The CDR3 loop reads CASSYSSQVGQPQHF. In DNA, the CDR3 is TGTGCCAGCAGTTACTCGAGTCAGGTGGGTCAGCCCCAGCATTTT.

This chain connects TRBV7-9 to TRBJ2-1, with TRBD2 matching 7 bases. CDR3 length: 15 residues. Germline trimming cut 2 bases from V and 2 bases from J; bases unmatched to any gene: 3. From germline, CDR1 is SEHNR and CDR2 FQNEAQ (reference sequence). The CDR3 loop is CASSLMAGAYNEQFF. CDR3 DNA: TGTGCCAGCAGCTTAATGGCGGGGGCCTACAATGAGCAGTTCTTC.